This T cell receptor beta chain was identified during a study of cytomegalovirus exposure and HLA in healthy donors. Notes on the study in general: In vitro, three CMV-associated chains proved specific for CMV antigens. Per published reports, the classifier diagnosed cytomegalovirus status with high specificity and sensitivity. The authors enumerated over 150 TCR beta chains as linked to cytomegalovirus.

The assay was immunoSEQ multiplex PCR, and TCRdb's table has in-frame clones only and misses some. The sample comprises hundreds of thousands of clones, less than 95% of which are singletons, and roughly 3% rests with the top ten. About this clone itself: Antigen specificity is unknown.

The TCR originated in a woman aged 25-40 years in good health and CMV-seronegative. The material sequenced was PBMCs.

The CDR3 DNA sequence: TGCGCCAGCAGCCCCGATCGATTGACGGAGTCCTACGAGCAGTACTTC. This gives the protein CASSPDRLTESYEQYF. The rearrangement uses TRBV4-1 and TRBJ2-7; D call uncertain. Per the germline V gene, CDR1 is MGHRA and CDR2 is YSYEKL. This CDR3 has 16 residues. V gave up 4 bases and J gave up 1 base, with 17 bases separating them.